This T cell receptor beta chain originates from a study of blood T cell repertoires in COVID-19. In the study overall: From the United States, Italy and Spain came samples of acute and convalescent COVID-19. T cells, B-cell-depleted T cells, or PBMCs supplied cDNA or gDNA.

Germline CDR1 is SGHRS and CDR2 is YFSETQ. There are 12 residues in the CDR3. V shed 5 bases and J shed 3 bases, with 9 bases lying between them. Per the original methods: Estimated nucleated cell counts came from reference gene primer amplification. Generated by immunoSEQ multiplex PCR, the TCRdb table keeps only in-frame clones and is missing some. From that table come the V and J calls and clone size; the DNA was used to work out D and trimming. The sample lists 70,000 or so clones; 91% were seen once. Sequencing was carried out using peripheral blood. This TCR derives from a human donor in a cohort sampled during active COVID-19. The chain uses TRBV5-1 and TRBJ2-7, with D tentatively TRBD1 (6 bases). The CDR3 is CASRGQHYEQYF. CDR3 bases: TGCGCCAGCAGAGGACAGCACTACGAGCAGTACTTC.